The clone carrying this TCR beta chain turned up a few times. Antigen specificity is unknown. V gave up 2 bases and J gave up 5 bases, with 25 bases separating them. Germline V gene data show CDR1 as SQVTM and CDR2 as ANQGSEA. CDR3 length: 18 residues. The sample belongs to a study of T cell repertoires in cytomegalovirus infection. Study in general: CMV infection plus the matching HLA type was flagged by public TCR beta signatures.

A single record per CDR3 protein comes from TCRdb applying MiXCR to the reads. Here the sample spans 750,000 to 900,000 distinct CDR3 sequences, approximately 32% being singletons. Broader study findings: There were HLA-C-restricted CMV-specific TCR beta clonotypes dominating the ex vivo response.

The origin of this receptor is a human donor in good health (CMV status not recorded). Some clones in this sample may be carry-over from other donors' samples. This material consisted of cultured CD8+ T cells from PBMCs, taken from culture after CMV antigen stimulation. V usage is TRBV29-1 and J usage is TRBJ2-1; no clear D gene. This CDR3 is CSVENPVGHSKLNNEQFF. The CDR3, as DNA: TGCAGCGTTGAAAACCCAGTCGGGCATAGTAAACTAAACAATGAGCAGTTCTTC.